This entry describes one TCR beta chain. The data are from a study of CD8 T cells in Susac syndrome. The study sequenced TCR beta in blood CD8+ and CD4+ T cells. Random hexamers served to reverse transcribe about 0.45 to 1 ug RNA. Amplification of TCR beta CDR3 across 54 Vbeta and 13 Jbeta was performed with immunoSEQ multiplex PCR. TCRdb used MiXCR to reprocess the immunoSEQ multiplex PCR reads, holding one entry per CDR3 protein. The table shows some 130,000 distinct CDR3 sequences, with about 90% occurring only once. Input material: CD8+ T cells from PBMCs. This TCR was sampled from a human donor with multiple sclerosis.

The CDR3 here is CASSPGGQAYNEQFF. Written as DNA, the CDR3 is TGCGCCAGCAGCCCCGGGGGACAGGCCTACAATGAGCAGTTCTTC. The gene calls are TRBV4-3 and TRBJ2-1, with 8 nucleotides matching TRBD1. The junction had 4 bases not matched to a gene; V was cut back by 4 bases and J by 2 bases. This CDR3 has 15 amino acids. Germline V lookup: CDR1 LGHNA, CDR2 YSLEER.